The clone carrying this TCR beta chain has just one count. Donation came from healthy HIV-negative adults that had no recent acute infections or vaccinations. Assay: immunoSEQ multiplex PCR; the TCRdb copy retains only in-frame clones and omits some. This sample has some 480,000 clones; 65% to 80% occur once, and the top ten carry 10% to 15%. The V gene end was trimmed by 1 base and the J gene end by 2 bases; junction bases not matched to a gene: 6. Germline lookup yields CDR1 SGHRS and CDR2 YFSETQ. The CDR3 consists of 15 residues. The entry originates in a study of shared clonotypes between healthy human individuals.

The receptor was derived from a woman between 40 and 50 years old in good health. Some clones in this sample may be carry-over from other donors' samples. The chain employs TRBV5-1 and TRBJ2-7; 7 bases align to TRBD1. Source material: PBMCs. The CDR3 nucleotides are TGCGCCAGCAGCTTGAATACAGGGGAAACCTACGAGCAGTACTTC. It yields the protein CASSLNTGETYEQYF.